This T cell receptor (beta chain) originates from a study of Ad26.COV2.S vaccination and SARS-CoV-2 variants. In the study overall: COV1001, an Ad26.COV2.S trial, supplied this vaccine-arm donor.

Notes on this clone: Antigen specificity is unknown. This same CDR3 is encoded by further DNA sequences in the sample.

From germline, CDR1 is MNHEY and CDR2 SVGAGI. The CDR3 consists of 13 residues. Trimming took off 2 bases at V and 4 bases at J, with 8 bases between the two ends. Whole-study findings and limits: Breadth and depth estimates from TCRs may understate total T cell responses.

Here immunoSEQ multiplex PCR was the method, and the copy in TCRdb shows in-frame clones only, minus some. The sample yields about 680,000 clones, about 90% seen once. Described treatment: 15 to 20 received Ad26.COV2.S at low or high dose, single or two shots; five or six received placebo; per-sample allocation not given. Material that was analyzed had been drawn on day 63 after the first vaccine or placebo injection. The individual, an adult aged 18-55 years, was a donor in Boston. The V and J genes are TRBV6-5 and TRBJ1-1; possibly TRBD1 for D (5 bases). This sequence originates from a person aged 18-65 years who received the Ad26.COV2.S COVID-19 vaccine or a placebo. Sequenced material: peripheral blood, taken in a trial of Ad26.COV2.S vaccine versus placebo. The DNA for the CDR3 is TGTGCCAGCAGTTACCGGCAGGGCACTGAAGCTTTCTTT. This translates into CASSYRQGTEAFF.